This paragraph reports one T cell receptor beta chain. Its antigen has not been determined. Because the CDR3 is missing its conserved closing phenylalanine or tryptophan, this is likely a read error. The sample belongs to a study of tumor and adjacent non-tumor tissue in lung cancer (dated by TCRdb to 2016 to 2019). Study-level background: Of the cohort, about 11 patients had adenocarcinoma, 2 had squamous cell carcinoma and 1 had small cell lung cancer. The approximately 15 patients were aged about 30 to 80 years, included about ten men and 5 women, and had TNM stage I to III disease. A total of roughly 130,000,000 productive TCRbeta reads were generated by sequencing, corresponding to an average of approximately 4 million reads per sample. Using bulk TCRbeta repertoires from some 15 lung cancer patients, the study set lung tumor tissue side by side with matched distant non-tumor lung tissue. Around 31 paired specimens, one tumor and one normal lung sample per patient, were profiled by TCRbeta CDR3 sequencing. General conclusions and limits of the study: Neither the sequencing platform nor unique molecular identifiers are named or mentioned anywhere in the methods. With only 15 patients in the cohort, the authors noted that larger samples and more detailed clinical data are needed. Peripheral blood was not sequenced, so blood TCRbeta repertoires in these lung cancer patients were not examined. Tumor tissue showed significantly higher TCR diversity (inverse Simpson) than normal lung tissue, at roughly 390 vs 170 (P = 0.0075, Mann-Whitney U test). A significantly larger cumulative share of the repertoire was made up by the top 100 clones in normal lung than in tumor tissue. TCR diversity was significantly higher in younger patients, and greater tumor TCR diversity was associated with shorter overall survival and shorter disease-free survival.

CDR1 and CDR2 are drawn from the germline V gene: MNHEY, SVGEGT. The CDR3 spans 13 residues, counting both ends. CDR3 DNA is the only sequence kept; it has 39 bases, read in frame from the first base. V loses 2 bases, J loses 7 bases, and the germline ends lie 12 bases apart. RNA was extracted from bulk unsorted tissue and checked for quality with a NanoDrop ND-1000 and an Agilent 2100. All donors had newly diagnosed lung cancer, had not received prior chemotherapy, and were admitted for thoracic surgery in China between August and November 2014. Patients with previous radiotherapy or chemotherapy, or with another concurrent cancer, were excluded from the study. Surgical tissue pieces of about 1-2.2 cm3 were preserved in RNAlater solution and stored at -80 °C until use. Libraries came from multiplex PCR. The sequencer listed for this sample is Illumina HiSeq 2500. TCRbeta libraries were constructed through three rounds of nested PCR with primers (Table S4) according to protocols adapted from ARM-PCR. Before sequencing, PCR products of 200-500 bp were cut from the gel and purified using the QIAquick gel extraction kit. Per the source publication's procedure: Reads were cleaned with Trimmomatic, merged with FLASH into complete CDR3 sequences, and assigned to V(D)J germline segments with MiTCR. Clonal diversity was calculated as the inverse Simpson's index using VDJtools. In-frame sequences lacking a premature stop codon were counted as productive reads. In TCRdb, the public reads were trimmed at Q25 with fastp and aligned with MiXCR, with productive beta chains retained. Rows are unified per CDR3 protein, each entry keeping the most common DNA and genes. The V and J calls and clone size come from TCRdb's table, not from the authors' own analysis. The sample yields 71,000 or so distinct CDR3 sequences; 75% to 90% were counted once. The ten largest clonotypes hold about an eighth of the sample.

This receptor was taken from a woman between 45 and 65 years old with non-small cell lung cancer. The rearrangement joined TRBV6-2 or TRBV6-3 to TRBJ2-7; the D gene is perhaps TRBD2, on 5 matching bases. Specimen: lung tumor tissue. At the DNA level, the sequence is TGTGCCAGCAGTTACCTGGGTCGGAGGGAGCAGTACCCC. Translated, this gives CASSYLGRREQYP.